This entry features one T cell receptor (beta chain) sequence. This entry comes from a study of blood T cell repertoires in COVID-19. About the research overall: Specimens from acute and convalescent COVID-19 originated in the United States, Italy and Spain. The analysed material was cDNA or gDNA that came from T cells, B-cell-depleted T cells, or PBMCs.

Germline lookup yields CDR1 MNHEY and CDR2 SVGAGI. The length of the CDR3 is 16 residues. The trim removed 2 bases at V and 5 bases at J, leaving 7 bases unmatched. Original handling: Amplification with reference gene primers provided the estimates of nucleated cell counts. The protocol was immunoSEQ multiplex PCR, while the TCRdb copy is restricted to in-frame clones and leaves out a portion. V, J and clone size reflect that table, while D and trimming were determined from the DNA. The table shows some 250,000 clones, with around 88% occurring only once. The sequencing sample was made of peripheral blood. The origin of this receptor is a young woman who had recovered from COVID-19. The chain recombines TRBV6-5 with TRBJ2-2; 8 nucleotides agree with TRBD1. The CDR3 DNA reads as TGTGCCAGCAGTTACGAGACAGGGGTTTTGACCGGGGAGCTGTTTTTT. Translated: CASSYETGVLTGELFF.